This TCR beta chain emerged from a study of T cells after yellow fever vaccination. Study-wide points: The bulk population could contribute abundant contaminating clonotypes to FACS-sorted repertoires. The booster saw the reappearance of most primary-vaccination clones (around 95% CD4, 88% CD8).

Trimming removed 2 bases from V and 3 bases from J, with 21 bases in between. CDR3 size: 17 residues. Germline-derived CDR1 and CDR2 are SGHDT and YYEEEE. Universal primer sites and UMIs were introduced during 5'RACE template-switching synthesis of TCR cDNA. TCRdb reanalysed the 5' RACE reads using MiXCR and keeps one entry per CDR3 protein. This table has 450,000 to 600,000 distinct CDR3 sequences, 17% appearing once. This clonotype was seen repeatedly, ten times or more. Its antigen is unknown. This chain links TRBV5-6 with TRBJ2-7; no clear D. The sequencing here drew on PBMCs, taken 5 to 6 days after the first yellow fever vaccination. The receptor was derived from a man aged 18 to 29 who received the YFV17D yellow fever vaccine. The CDR3 sequence is CASSFFTLTPMGYEQYV. The CDR3 DNA follows: TGTGCCAGCAGCTTTTTTACGTTGACACCGATGGGCTACGAGCAGTACGTC.